The T cell receptor beta chain under discussion was sequenced for a study of cytomegalovirus exposure and HLA in healthy donors. Study results and limitations: As a later analysis showed, a missense DCLRE1C variant was linked to trimming of TCR beta V- and J-genes.

To note about this clone: Its antigen is still unknown.

This PCR relied on a set of 60 Vbeta primers and 13 Jbeta primers. TCRdb keeps only in-frame clones here, not all; method: immunoSEQ multiplex PCR. The sample contains approximately 170,000 clones, roughly 80% of which appear only once. V gave up 2 bases and J gave up 0 bases; unmatched junction bases: 4. The CDR3 length is 15 residues. CDR1 KGHSH and CDR2 LQKENI come from the germline V gene. Participants comprised healthy donors of bone marrow. The clonotype was recovered from a female donor in good health and CMV-seronegative. The sample taken for sequencing was PBMCs. The chain is built from TRBV18 and TRBJ2-7, with TRBD1 identical over 7 bases. The CDR3 loop reads CASSPTGQSSYEQYF. The DNA for the CDR3 is TGTGCCAGCTCACCAACGGGACAGAGCTCCTACGAGCAGTACTTC.